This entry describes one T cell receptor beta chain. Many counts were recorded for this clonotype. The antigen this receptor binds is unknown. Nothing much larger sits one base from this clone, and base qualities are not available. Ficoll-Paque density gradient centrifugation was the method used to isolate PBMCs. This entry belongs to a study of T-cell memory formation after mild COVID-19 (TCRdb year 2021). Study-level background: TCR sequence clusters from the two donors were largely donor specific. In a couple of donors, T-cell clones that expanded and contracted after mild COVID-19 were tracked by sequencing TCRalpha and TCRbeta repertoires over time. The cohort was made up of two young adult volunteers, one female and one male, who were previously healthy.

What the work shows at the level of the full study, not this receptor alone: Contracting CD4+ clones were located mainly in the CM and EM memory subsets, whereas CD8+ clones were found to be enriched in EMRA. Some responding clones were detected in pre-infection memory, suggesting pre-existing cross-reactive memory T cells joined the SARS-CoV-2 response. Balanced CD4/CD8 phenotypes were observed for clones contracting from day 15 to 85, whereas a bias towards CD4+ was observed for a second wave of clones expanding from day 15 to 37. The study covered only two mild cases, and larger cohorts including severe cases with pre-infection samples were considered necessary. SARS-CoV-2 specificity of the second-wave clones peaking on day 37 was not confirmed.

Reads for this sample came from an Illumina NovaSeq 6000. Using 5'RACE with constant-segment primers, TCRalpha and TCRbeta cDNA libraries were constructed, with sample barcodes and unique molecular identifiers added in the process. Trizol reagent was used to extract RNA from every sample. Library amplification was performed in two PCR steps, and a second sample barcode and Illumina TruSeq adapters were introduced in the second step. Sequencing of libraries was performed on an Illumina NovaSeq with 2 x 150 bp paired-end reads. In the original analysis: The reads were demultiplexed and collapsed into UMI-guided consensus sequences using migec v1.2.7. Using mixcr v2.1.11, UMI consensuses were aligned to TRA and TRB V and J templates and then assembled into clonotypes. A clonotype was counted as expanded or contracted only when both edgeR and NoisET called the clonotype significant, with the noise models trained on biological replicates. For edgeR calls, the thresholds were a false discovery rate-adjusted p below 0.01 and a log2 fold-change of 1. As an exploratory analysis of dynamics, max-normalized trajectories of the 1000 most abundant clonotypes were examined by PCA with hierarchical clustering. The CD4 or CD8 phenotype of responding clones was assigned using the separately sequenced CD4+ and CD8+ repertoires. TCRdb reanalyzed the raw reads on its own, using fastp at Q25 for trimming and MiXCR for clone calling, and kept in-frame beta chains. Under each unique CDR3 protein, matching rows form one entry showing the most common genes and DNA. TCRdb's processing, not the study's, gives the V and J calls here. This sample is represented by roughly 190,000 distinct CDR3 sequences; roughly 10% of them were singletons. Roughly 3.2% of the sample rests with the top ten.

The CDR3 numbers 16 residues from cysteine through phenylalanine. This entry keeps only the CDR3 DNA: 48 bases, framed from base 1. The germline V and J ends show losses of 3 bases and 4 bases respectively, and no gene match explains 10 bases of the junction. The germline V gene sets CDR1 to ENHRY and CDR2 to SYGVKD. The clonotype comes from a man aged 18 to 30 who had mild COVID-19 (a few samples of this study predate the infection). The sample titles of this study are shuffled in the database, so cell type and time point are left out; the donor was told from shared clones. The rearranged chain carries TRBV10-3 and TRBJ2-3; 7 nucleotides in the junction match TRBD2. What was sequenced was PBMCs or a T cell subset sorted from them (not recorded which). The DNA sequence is TGTGCCATCAGTGAACGGGGTCCGGGGGGTGCAGATACGCAGTATTTT. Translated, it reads CAISERGPGGADTQYF.